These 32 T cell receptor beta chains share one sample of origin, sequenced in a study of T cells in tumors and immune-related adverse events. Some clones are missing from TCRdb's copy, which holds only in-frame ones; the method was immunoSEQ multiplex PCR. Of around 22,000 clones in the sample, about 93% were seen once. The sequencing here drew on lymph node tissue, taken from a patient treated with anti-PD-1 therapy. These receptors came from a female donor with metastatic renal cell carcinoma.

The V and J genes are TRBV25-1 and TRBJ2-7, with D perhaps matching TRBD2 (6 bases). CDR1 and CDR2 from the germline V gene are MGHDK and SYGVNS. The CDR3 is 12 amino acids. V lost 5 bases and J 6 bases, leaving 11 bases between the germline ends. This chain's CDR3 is CASSRDSLEQYF. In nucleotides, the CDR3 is TGTGCCAGCAGTCGGGACTCTCTCGAGCAGTACTTC.

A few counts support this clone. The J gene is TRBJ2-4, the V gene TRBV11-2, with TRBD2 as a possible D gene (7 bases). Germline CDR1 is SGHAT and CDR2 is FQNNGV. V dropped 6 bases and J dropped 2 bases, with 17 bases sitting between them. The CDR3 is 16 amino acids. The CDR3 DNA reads TGTGCCAGCAGTGGGGGGCGGGAGTGGTCCAAAAACATTCAGTACTTC. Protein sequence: CASSGGREWSKNIQYF.

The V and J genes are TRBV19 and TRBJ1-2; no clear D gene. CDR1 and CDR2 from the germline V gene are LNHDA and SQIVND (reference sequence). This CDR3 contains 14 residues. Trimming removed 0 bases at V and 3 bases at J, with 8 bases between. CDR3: CASSIDKGDYGYTF. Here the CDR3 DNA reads TGTGCCAGTAGTATAGACAAGGGCGACTATGGCTACACCTTC. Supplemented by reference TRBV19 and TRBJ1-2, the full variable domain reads DGGITQSPKYLFRKEGQNVTLSCEQNLNHDAMYWYRQDPGQGLRLIYYSQIVNDFQKGDIAEGYSVSREKKESFPLTVTSAQKNPTAFYLCASSIDKGDYGYTFGSGTRLTVV.

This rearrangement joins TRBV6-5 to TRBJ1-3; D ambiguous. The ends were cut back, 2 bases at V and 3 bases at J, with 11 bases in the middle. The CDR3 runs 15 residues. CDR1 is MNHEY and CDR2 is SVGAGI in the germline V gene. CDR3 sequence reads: CASSYGGESGNTIYF. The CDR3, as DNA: TGTGCCAGCAGTTACGGCGGGGAAAGTGGAAACACCATATATTTT.

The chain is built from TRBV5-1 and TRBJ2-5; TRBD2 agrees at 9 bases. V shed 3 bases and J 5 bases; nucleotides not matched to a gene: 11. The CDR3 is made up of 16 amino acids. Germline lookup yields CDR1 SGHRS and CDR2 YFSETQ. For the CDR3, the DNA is TGCGCCAGCAGCTCGGGACTAGCACCCGAGCGGGAGACCCAGTACTTC. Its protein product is CASSSGLAPERETQYF.

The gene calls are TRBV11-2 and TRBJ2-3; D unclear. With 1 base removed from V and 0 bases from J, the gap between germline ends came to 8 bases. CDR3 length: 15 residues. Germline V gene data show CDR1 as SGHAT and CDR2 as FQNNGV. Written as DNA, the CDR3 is TGTGCCAGCAGCTTAGGGCGCGGTAGCACAGATACGCAGTATTTT. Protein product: CASSLGRGSTDTQYF. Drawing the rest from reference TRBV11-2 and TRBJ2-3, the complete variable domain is EAGVAQSPRYKIIEKRQSVAFWCNPISGHATLYWYQQILGQGPKLLIQFQNNGVVDDSQLPKDRFSAERLKGVDSTLKIQPAKLEDSAVYLCASSLGRGSTDTQYFGPGTRLTVL.

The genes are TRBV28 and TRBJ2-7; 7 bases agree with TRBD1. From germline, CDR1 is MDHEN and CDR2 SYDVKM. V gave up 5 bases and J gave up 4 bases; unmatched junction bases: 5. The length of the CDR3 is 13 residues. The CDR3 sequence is CASSPDRVYEQYF. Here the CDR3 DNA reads TGTGCCAGCAGTCCCGACAGGGTTTACGAGCAGTACTTC.

In DNA, the CDR3 is TGCGCCAGCAGCTTGGCCGGCGGGGCGCGGGGCTACACCTTC. This encodes CASSLAGGARGYTF. The rearrangement links TRBV5-1 to TRBJ1-2; a possible D gene is TRBD1 (5 bases). The CDR3 runs to 14 residues. Germline V gene lookup returns CDR1 SGHRS and CDR2 YFSETQ. Between the trimmed V and J ends, which lost 0 bases and 8 bases, there was a span of 14 bases.

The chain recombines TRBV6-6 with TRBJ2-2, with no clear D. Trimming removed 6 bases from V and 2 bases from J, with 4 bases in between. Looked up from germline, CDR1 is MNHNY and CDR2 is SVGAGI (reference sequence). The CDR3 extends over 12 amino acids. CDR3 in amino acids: CASSPNTGELFF. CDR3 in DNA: TGTGCCAGCAGCCCTAACACCGGGGAGCTGTTTTTT.

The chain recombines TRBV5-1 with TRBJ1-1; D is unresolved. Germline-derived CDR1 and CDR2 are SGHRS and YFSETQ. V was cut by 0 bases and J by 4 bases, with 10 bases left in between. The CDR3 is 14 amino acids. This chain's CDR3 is CASSLDTGFTEAFF. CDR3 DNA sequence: TGCGCCAGCAGCTTGGATACGGGATTCACTGAAGCTTTCTTT.

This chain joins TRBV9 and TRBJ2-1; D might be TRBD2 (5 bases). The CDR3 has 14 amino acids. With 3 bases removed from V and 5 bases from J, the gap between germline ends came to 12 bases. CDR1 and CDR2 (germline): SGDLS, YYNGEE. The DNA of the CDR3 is TGTGCCAGCAGCGCTGCCCCGGGGAACAATGAGCAGTTCTTC. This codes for CASSAAPGNNEQFF.

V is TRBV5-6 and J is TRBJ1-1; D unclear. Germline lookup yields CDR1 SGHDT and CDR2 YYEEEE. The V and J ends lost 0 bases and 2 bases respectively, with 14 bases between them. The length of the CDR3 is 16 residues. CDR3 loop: CASSLGTTRENTEAFF. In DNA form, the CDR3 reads TGTGCCAGCAGCTTGGGCACAACAAGGGAAAACACTGAAGCTTTCTTT. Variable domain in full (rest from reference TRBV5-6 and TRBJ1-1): DAGVTQSPTHLIKTRGQQVTLRCSPKSGHDTVSWYQQALGQGPQFIFQYYEEEERQRGNFPDRFSGHQFPNYSSELNVNALLLGDSALYLCASSLGTTRENTEAFFGQGTRLTVV.

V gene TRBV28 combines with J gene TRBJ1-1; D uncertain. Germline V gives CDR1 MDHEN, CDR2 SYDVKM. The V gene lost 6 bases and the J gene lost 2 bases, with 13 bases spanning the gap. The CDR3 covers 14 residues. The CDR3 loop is CASRESVGNTEAFF. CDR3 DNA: TGTGCCAGCAGGGAATCGGTTGGAAACACTGAAGCTTTCTTT.

CDR3 amino acids: CASIPPPYPGTTTDTQYF. Here the CDR3 DNA reads TGTGCCAGCATTCCCCCTCCCTACCCCGGGACTACCACAGATACGCAGTATTTT. The rearrangement uses TRBV6-4 and TRBJ2-3; 7 bases fit TRBD2. CDR3 length equals 18 residues. Germline CDR1 reads MRHNA; CDR2 reads SNTAGT. The J segment lost 2 bases and the V segment lost 7 bases, leaving 18 bases of the junction unmatched.

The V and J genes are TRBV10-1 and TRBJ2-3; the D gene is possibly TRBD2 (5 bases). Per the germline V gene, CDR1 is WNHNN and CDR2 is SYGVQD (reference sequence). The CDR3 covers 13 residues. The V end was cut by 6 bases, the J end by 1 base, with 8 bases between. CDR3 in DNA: TGCGCCAGCAGGAGCGGTGGCACAGATACGCAGTATTTT. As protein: CASRSGGTDTQYF.

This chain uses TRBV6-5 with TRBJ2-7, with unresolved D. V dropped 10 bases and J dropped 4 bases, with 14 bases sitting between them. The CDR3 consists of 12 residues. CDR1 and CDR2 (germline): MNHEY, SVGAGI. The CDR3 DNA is TGTGCCACCAGCCCCGATTTTTACGAGCAGTACTTC. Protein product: CATSPDFYEQYF.

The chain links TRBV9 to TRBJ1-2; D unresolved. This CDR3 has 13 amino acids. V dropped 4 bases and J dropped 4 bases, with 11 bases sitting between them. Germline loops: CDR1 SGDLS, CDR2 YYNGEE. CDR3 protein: CASSPRPRYGYTF. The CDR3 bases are TGTGCCAGCAGCCCCCGGCCCCGCTATGGCTACACCTTC.

The CDR3 DNA is TGTGCCAGCAGTAGGCCCTCAGGGGTCGAGACCCAGTACTTC. Its translation is CASSRPSGVETQYF. V is TRBV25-1 and J is TRBJ2-5; TRBD1 might be the D (6 bases). Deletions cut 5 bases from V and 5 bases from J, with 15 bases between. CDR3 length: 14 amino acids. CDR1 is MGHDK and CDR2 is SYGVNS in the germline V gene.

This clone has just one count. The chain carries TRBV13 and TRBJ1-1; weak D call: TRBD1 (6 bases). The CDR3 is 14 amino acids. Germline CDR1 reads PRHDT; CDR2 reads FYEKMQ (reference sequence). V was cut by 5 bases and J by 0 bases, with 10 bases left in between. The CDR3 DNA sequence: TGTGCCAGCAGCACACGGACAGTGAACACTGAAGCTTTCTTT. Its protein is CASSTRTVNTEAFF.

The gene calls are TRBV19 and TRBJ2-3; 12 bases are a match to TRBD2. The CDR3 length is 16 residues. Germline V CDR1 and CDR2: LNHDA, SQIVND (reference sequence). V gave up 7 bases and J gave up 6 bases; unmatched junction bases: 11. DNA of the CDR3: TGTGCCAGTACTAGCGGGAGGGCCTCGCTACGTGATACGCAGTATTTT. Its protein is CASTSGRASLRDTQYF.

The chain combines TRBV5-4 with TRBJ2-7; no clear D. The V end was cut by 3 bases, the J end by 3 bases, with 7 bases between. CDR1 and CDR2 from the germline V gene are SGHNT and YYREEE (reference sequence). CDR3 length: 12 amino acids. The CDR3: CASSSTNYEQYF. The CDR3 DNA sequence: TGTGCCAGCAGCTCAACCAACTACGAGCAGTACTTC.

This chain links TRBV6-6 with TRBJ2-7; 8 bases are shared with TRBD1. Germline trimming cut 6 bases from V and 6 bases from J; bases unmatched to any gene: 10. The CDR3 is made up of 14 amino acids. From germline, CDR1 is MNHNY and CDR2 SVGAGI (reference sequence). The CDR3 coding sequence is TGTGCCAGCAGAAGCGACCGGACAGGGCTCGAGCAGTACTTC. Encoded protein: CASRSDRTGLEQYF.

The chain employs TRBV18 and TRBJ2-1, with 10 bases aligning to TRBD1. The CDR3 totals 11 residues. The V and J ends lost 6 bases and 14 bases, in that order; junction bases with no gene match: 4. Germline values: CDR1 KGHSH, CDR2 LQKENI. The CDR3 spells CASSKDRGEFF. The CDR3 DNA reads TGTGCCAGCTCTAAGGACAGGGGGGAGTTCTTC. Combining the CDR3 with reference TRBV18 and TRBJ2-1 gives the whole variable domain NAGVMQNPRHLVRRRGQEARLRCSPMKGHSHVYWYRQLPEEGLKFMVYLQKENIIDESGMPKERFSAEFPKEGPSILRIQQVVRGDSAAYFCASSKDRGEFFGPGTRLTVL.

DNA for the CDR3: TGTGCCAGTAGGGCGTCAGGTCCGGGGGCGAACTATGGCTACACCTTC. Translated: CASRASGPGANYGYTF. This rearrangement joins TRBV19 to TRBJ1-2; a possible D gene is TRBD1 (6 bases). Trimming took off 6 bases at V and 2 bases at J, with 19 bases between the two ends. The length of the CDR3 is 16 residues. CDR1 is LNHDA, CDR2 SQIVND, per germline (reference sequence).

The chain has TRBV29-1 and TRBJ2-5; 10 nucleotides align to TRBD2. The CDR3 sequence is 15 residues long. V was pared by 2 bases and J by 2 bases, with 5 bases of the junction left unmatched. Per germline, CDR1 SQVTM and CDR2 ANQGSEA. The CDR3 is CSVELSGGAQETQYF. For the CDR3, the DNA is TGCAGCGTTGAATTAAGCGGGGGGGCACAAGAGACCCAGTACTTC.

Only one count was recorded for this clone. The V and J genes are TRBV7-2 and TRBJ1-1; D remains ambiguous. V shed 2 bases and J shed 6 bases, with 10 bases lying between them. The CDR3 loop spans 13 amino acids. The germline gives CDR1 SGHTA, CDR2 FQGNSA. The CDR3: CASSLLQRAEAFF. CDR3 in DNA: TGTGCCAGCAGCTTATTACAGCGGGCTGAAGCTTTCTTT.

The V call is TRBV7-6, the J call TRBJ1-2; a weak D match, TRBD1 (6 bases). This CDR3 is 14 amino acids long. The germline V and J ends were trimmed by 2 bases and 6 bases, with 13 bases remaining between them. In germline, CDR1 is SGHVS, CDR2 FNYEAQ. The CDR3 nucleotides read TGTGCCAGCAGCTTAAACACCAGGGGAGATGGCTACACCTTC. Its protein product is CASSLNTRGDGYTF.

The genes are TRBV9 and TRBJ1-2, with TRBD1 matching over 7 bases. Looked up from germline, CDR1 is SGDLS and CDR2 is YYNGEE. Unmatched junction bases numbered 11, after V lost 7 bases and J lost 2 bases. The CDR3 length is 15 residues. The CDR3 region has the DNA TGTGCCAGCGGAAGAGGGGGGACAGAAAACTATGGCTACACCTTC. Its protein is CASGRGGTENYGYTF. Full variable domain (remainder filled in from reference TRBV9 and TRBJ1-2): DSGVTQTPKHLITATGQRVTLRCSPRSGDLSVYWYQQSLDQGLQFLIQYYNGEERAKGNILERFSAQQFPDLHSELNLSSLELGDSALYFCASGRGGTENYGYTFGSGTRLTVV.

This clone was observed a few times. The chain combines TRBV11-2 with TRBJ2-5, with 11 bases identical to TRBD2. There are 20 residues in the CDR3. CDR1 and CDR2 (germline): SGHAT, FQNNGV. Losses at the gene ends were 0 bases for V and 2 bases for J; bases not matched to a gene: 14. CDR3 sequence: CASSLDPWGQLAGAQETQYF. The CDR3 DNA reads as TGTGCCAGCAGCTTAGATCCTTGGGGGCAACTAGCGGGGGCACAAGAGACCCAGTACTTC.

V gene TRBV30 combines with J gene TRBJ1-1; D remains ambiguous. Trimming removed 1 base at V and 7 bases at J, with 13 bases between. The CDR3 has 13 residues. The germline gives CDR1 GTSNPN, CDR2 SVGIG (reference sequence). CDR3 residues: CAWSAGYPGEAFF. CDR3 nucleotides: TGTGCCTGGAGTGCGGGGTACCCGGGTGAAGCTTTCTTT.

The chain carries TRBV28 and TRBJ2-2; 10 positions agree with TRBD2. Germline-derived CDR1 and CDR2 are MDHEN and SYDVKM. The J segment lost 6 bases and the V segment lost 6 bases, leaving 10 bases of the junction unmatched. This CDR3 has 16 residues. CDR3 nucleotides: TGTGCCAGCAGGCACAGTCCTAGCGGGAGAGCCGGGGAGCTGTTTTTT. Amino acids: CASRHSPSGRAGELFF.

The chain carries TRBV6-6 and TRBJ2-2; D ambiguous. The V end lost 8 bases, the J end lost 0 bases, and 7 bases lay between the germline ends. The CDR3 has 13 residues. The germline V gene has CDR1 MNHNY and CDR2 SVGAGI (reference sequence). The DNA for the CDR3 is TGTGCCAGCCTATGGGCGAACACCGGGGAGCTGTTTTTT. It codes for CASLWANTGELFF.